These T cell receptor beta chains were read from a single sample in a study of cytomegalovirus exposure and HLA in healthy donors. Clones were read by immunoSEQ multiplex PCR, and TCRdb kept only the in-frame ones, dropping some. This table holds 150,000 to 200,000 clones, over 75% found once. Source material: PBMCs. The receptor source for this set is a woman in her thirties in good health and CMV-seronegative. Each CDR3 is given with its conserved first and last residue. D genes are given only for firm matches. Size values are once, few and many counts, or a class for expanded clones, and some rows have none.

CDR3aa	CDR3nt	d_gene	v_gene	j_gene	abundance
CAWSRPGELFF	TGTGCCTGGAGCAGGCCCGGGGAGCTGTTTTTT	-	TRBV30	TRBJ2-2	-
CASRLQGPGANVLTF	TGTGCCAGTAGATTGCAGGGGCCAGGGGCCAACGTCCTGACTTTC	-	TRBV19	TRBJ2-6	few
CASRFDSGQPQHF	TGTGCCAGCAGGTTTGACAGTGGGCAGCCCCAGCATTTT	-	TRBV2	TRBJ1-5	-
CASSLGGVQETQYF	TGTGCCAGCAGCTTAGGGGGGGTCCAAGAGACCCAGTACTTC	-	TRBV11-2	TRBJ2-5	-
CASGRGGDYGYTF	TGTGCCAGTGGAAGAGGGGGAGACTATGGCTACACCTTC	-	TRBV19	TRBJ1-2	-
CAWSPTRELFF	TGTGCCTGGAGTCCGACACGGGAGCTGTTTTTT	-	TRBV30	TRBJ2-2	few
CASRPGPKDRNTEAFF	TGTGCCAGCAGACCAGGCCCGAAGGACAGGAACACTGAAGCTTTCTTT	-	TRBV28	TRBJ1-1	-
CASSQISGRATYEQYF	TGCGCCAGCAGCCAGATTTCCGGCAGGGCCACCTACGAGCAGTACTTC	-	TRBV4-1	TRBJ2-7	few
CASSLTDRMNTEAFF	TGCGCCAGCAGCTTGACAGATAGAATGAACACTGAAGCTTTCTTT	-	TRBV5-1	TRBJ1-1	-
CASSLGTSGGKETQYF	TGCGCCAGCAGCTTGGGGACTAGCGGGGGGAAAGAGACCCAGTACTTC	TRBD2	TRBV5-1	TRBJ2-5	once
CASSLQGETYEQYF	TGCGCCAGCAGCTTGCAGGGGGAAACCTACGAGCAGTACTTC	TRBD1	TRBV5-1	TRBJ2-7	-
CASTSGGPQETQYF	TGCGCCAGCACCTCAGGGGGGCCCCAAGAGACCCAGTACTTC	-	TRBV5-1	TRBJ2-5	-
CASSPSADGYTF	TGTGCCAGCAGCCCCAGCGCTGATGGCTACACCTTC	-	TRBV21-1	TRBJ1-2	-
CASSLPGGPGELFF	TGTGCCAGCAGCTTACCGGGGGGGCCCGGGGAGCTGTTTTTT	TRBD2	TRBV7-3	TRBJ2-2	-
CASSWATGANEKLFF	TGTGCCAGCAGCTGGGCGACAGGGGCTAATGAAAAACTGTTTTTT	TRBD1	TRBV7-9	TRBJ1-4	-
CASSQTNSATNEKLFF	TGTGCCAGCAGCCAGACAAACAGTGCAACTAATGAAAAACTGTTTTTT	-	TRBV4-2	TRBJ1-4	-
CASSYKDMSSYEQYF	TGTGCCAGCAGTTATAAGGACATGAGCTCCTACGAGCAGTACTTC	-	TRBV6-6	TRBJ2-7	-
CASPSVEGSGANVLTF	TGTGCCAGCCCCAGCGTGGAGGGCTCTGGGGCCAACGTCCTGACTTTC	-	TRBV7-2	TRBJ2-6	-
CASSGLRGASEQYF	TGTGCCAGCAGCGGTCTTCGGGGGGCCTCCGAGCAGTACTTC	-	TRBV7-2	TRBJ2-7	-
CASSDGQRPGAGTIYF	TGTGCCAGCAGTGATGGGCAGCGACCGGGCGCGGGTACCATATATTTT	-	TRBV6-1	TRBJ1-3	-
CASSAGSSYEQYF	TGTGCCAGCAGCGCCGGGTCTTCCTACGAGCAGTACTTC	-	TRBV5-4	TRBJ2-7	-
CASSHPSGELFF	TGCGCCAGCAGCCATCCGTCCGGGGAGCTGTTTTTT	-	TRBV4-1	TRBJ2-2	-
CASSERGGTYNEQFF	TGTGCCAGCAGTGAGCGCGGGGGGACCTACAATGAGCAGTTCTTC	TRBD2	TRBV6-4	TRBJ2-1	few
CASGWVGDPPDTQYF	TGTGCCAGCGGCTGGGTAGGGGATCCCCCAGATACGCAGTATTTT	-	TRBV6-1	TRBJ2-3	-
CASSLGRGDEQYF	TGTGCCAGCAGCTTAGGAAGGGGCGACGAGCAGTACTTC	-	TRBV7-9	TRBJ2-7	-
CASIWKGAANTEAFF	TGTGCCAGCATCTGGAAGGGGGCGGCTAACACTGAAGCTTTCTTT	TRBD1	TRBV6-5	TRBJ1-1	-
CASSVGTETHGYTF	TGCGCCAGCAGCGTCGGGACAGAGACTCATGGCTACACCTTC	TRBD1	TRBV5-1	TRBJ1-2	few
CASSPDRNTGELFF	TGTGCCAGCAGCCCTGACAGAAACACCGGGGAGCTGTTTTTT	-	TRBV28	TRBJ2-2	once
CASSIPGRGGTEAFF	TGTGCCAGTAGTATTCCGGGCCGCGGGGGGACTGAAGCTTTCTTT	-	TRBV19	TRBJ1-1	-